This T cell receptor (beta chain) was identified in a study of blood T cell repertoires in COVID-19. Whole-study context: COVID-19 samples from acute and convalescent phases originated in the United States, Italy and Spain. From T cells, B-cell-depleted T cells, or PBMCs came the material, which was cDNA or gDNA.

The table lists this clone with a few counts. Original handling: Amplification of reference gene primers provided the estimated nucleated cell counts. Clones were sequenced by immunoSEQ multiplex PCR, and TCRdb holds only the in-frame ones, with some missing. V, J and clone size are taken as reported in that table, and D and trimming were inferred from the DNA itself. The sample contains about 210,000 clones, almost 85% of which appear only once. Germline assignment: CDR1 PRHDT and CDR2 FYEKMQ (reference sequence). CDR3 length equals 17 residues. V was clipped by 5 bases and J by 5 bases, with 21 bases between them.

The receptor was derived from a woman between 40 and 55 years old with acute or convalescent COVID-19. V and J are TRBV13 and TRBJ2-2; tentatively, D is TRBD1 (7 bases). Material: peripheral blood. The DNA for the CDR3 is TGTGCCAGCAGCGAAAAAGGGCGGGCAGGGGGGACCGGGGAGCTGTTTTTT. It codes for CASSEKGRAGGTGELFF.